This T cell receptor (beta chain) was identified in a study of blood T cell repertoires in COVID-19. Across the study: The study drew acute and convalescent COVID-19 samples from the United States, Italy and Spain. The cDNA or gDNA used as material had been derived from T cells, B-cell-depleted T cells, or PBMCs.

Source study methods: Amplification of reference gene primers provided the estimated nucleated cell counts. TCRdb's copy holds only in-frame clones and misses some; the assay was immunoSEQ multiplex PCR. V and J calls plus clone size are reproduced from that table; the DNA served to infer D and trimming. The sample includes 150,000 to 160,000 clones, 80% to 90% of them seen just once. The V gene's germline CDR1 is SGHDN and CDR2 FVKESK. This CDR3 region has 19 residues. With V trimmed by 4 bases and J by 0 bases, 15 bases remained unmatched. Specimen: peripheral blood. The rearrangement links TRBV14 to TRBJ2-3; TRBD2 agrees at 8 bases. The clonotype was recovered from a woman aged 70-85 years with acute or convalescent COVID-19. The CDR3 nucleotides read TGTGCCAGCAGCCCTCTCATTAGCGGGGAGGCGACTAGCACAGATACGCAGTATTTT. Residues: CASSPLISGEATSTDTQYF.